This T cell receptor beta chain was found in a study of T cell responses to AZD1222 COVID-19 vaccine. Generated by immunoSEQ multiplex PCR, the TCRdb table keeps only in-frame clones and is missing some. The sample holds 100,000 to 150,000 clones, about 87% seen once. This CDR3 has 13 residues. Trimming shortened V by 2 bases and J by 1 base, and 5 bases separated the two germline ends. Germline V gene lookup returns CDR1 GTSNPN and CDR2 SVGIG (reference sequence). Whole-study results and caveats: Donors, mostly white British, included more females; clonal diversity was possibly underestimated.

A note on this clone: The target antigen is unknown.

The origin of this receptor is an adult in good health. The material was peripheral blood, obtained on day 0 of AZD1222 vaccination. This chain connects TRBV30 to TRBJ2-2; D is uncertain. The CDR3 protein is CAWSQVNTGELFF. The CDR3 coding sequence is TGTGCCTGGAGTCAGGTGAACACCGGGGAGCTGTTTTTT. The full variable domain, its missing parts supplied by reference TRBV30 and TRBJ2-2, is SQTIHQWPATLVQPVGSPLSLECTVEGTSNPNLYWYRQAAGRGLQLLFYSVGIGQISSEVPQNLSASRPQDRQFILSSKKLLLSDSGFYLCAWSQVNTGELFFGEGSRLTVL.